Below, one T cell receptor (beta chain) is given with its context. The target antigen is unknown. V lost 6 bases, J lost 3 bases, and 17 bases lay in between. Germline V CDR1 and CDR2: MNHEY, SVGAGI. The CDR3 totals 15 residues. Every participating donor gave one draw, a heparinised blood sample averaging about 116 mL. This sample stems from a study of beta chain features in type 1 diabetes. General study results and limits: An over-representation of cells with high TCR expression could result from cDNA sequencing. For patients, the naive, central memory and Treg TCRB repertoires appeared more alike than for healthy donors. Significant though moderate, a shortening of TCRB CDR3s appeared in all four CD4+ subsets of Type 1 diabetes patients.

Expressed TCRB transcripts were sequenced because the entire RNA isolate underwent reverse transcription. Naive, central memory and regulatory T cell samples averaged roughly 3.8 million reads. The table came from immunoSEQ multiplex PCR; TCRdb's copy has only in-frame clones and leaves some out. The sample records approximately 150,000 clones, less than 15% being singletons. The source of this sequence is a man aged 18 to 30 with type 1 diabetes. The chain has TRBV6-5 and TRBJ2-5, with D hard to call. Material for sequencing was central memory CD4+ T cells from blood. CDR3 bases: TGTGCCAGCAGAACCGGGCTTAGCTCAAAAGAGACCCAGTACTTC. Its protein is CASRTGLSSKETQYF.